This TCR beta chain originates from a study of Graves' ophthalmopathy and Graves' hyperthyroidism. About the research overall: Peripheral blood was gathered at first diagnosis, ahead of any treatment whatsoever.

Using RNA transcripts, the TCR beta CDR3 regions were amplified. RT-PCR was first run with HTBI primers, then multiplex PCR in a second round. TCRdb re-derived calls from the multiplex PCR reads in MiXCR, one entry per CDR3 protein. The sample contains about 740,000 distinct CDR3 sequences, 40% of which appear only once. The V and J ends lost 2 bases and 4 bases respectively, with 14 bases between them. Germline V gene data show CDR1 as SGHAT and CDR2 as FQNNGV. The CDR3 is 16 residues long. Comments on this clonotype: Its target is not known.

Active ophthalmopathy (CAS at least 3, NOSPECS at least 4), lasting under 3 months. Other autoimmune diseases, uncontrolled infections, pregnancy or lactation excluded patients from enrollment. General study results and limits: Blood also carried most expanded thyroid clonotypes exceeding 0.001 frequency.

The V call is TRBV11-2, the J call TRBJ1-4; possibly TRBD1 for D (5 bases). The sequencing input was peripheral blood. This sequence originates from an adult man with Graves' ophthalmopathy. In DNA form, the CDR3 reads TGTGCCAGCAGCTTACGTGGGGGTGGTGATAATGAAAAACTGTTTTTT. This sequence encodes CASSLRGGGDNEKLFF.